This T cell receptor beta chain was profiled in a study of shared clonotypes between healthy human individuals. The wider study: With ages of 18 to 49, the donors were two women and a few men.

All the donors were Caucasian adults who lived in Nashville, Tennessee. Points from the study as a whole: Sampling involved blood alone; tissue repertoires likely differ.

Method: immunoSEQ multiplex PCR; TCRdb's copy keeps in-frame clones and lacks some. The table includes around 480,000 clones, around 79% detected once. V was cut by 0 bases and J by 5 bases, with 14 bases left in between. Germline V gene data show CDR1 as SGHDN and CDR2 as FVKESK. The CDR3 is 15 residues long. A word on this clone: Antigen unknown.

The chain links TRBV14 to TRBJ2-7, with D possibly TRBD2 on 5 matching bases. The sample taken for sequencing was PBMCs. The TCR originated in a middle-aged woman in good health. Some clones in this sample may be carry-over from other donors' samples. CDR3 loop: CASSQDVQRRHEQYF. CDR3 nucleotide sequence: TGTGCCAGCAGCCAAGACGTCCAGCGGCGCCACGAGCAGTACTTC.